The T cell receptor beta chain under discussion was sequenced for a study of post-analysis software for immune sequencing data (dated by TCRdb to between 2015 and 2016). About the full investigation: Relapsing-remitting, secondary progressive and progressive-relapsing multiple sclerosis were recorded as disease courses, and subtype annotation was lacking for some patients. The multiple sclerosis patient repertoires were compared with ten to eleven previously published healthy control repertoires from donors aged about 6 to 28 years. A subset of samples was prepared in parallel using single-end sample barcoding, then pooled and co-amplified after Illumina adapter ligation.

Turning to this clonotype: Its antigen is still unknown. No qualities accompany the bases; no much larger clone lies one base away.

To demonstrate the VDJtools post-analysis software, TCR beta repertoires were profiled from the peripheral blood of 13 young patients with multiple sclerosis. Multiple sclerosis patients were children and adolescents aged 6 to 15 years. Libraries came from PCR. The sequencing machine was an Illumina HiSeq 2500. To reduce PCR and sequencing biases, unique molecular identifiers were built into the TCR beta cDNA libraries. Per 1 to 10 million input T cells, around 500,000 cDNA molecules were obtained, such that each molecule approximated one T cell. The patient libraries were prepared and sequenced with the same protocol used for the earlier healthy control dataset. Samples belonging to the same batch were prepared together, multiplexed and sequenced on a shared HiSeq lane. Processing in the source paper ran as follows. Raw barcoded reads were processed with MIGEC, and single-read molecular identifier groups were discarded before consensus assembly and CDR3 extraction. VDJtools was used for post-analysis of the clonotype tables, with diversity normalized by down-sampling every dataset to the smallest sample size. To correct batch-related cross-sample contamination, repertoire overlap clustering matched CDR3 amino acid sequences but not nucleotide sequences. Through fastp at Q25 and MiXCR, TCRdb rebuilt clones from the public reads, retaining in-frame beta chains. Identical CDR3 protein sequences are pooled into one entry, listed with their most common genes and DNA. These V and J calls derive from TCRdb rather than the authors' analysis. Here the sample has hundreds of thousands of distinct CDR3 sequences; 30% occur a single time. The ten largest account for about 0.5% of the sample.

The cysteine opens and the phenylalanine closes a CDR3 of 11 amino acids. The entry retains the CDR3 DNA only, 33 bases that are in frame from base 1. V was cut back by 4 bases and J by 5 bases, leaving a gap of 8 bases between them. The germline V gene provides CDR1 SQVTM and CDR2 ANQGSEA. Study-level results and caveats: Patients showed significantly higher frequencies than controls for several TRBV segments, among them TRBV5-6, TRBV5-1 and TRBV20-1. The control group was slightly older than the multiple sclerosis patient group. When samples were clustered directly using the F measure, samples prepared in the same batch co-clustered strongly, which prompted a batch-effect correction. Significantly lower normalized Chao1 diversity was found in multiple sclerosis patients than in controls, suggesting substantial peripheral T-cell clonal expansion.

This receptor chain uses TRBV29-1 and TRBJ1-1; no D gene can be assigned with confidence. The sample comprised blood. The receptor was isolated from a girl between 5 and 17 years old with multiple sclerosis. The nucleotides are TGCAGCGTTGTGAGGGATACTGAAGCTTTCTTT. This translates into CSVVRDTEAFF.